The 12 T cell receptor beta chains below come from one sample, sequenced in a study of control samples from healthy donors and cancer patients. Profiled with immunoSEQ multiplex PCR; TCRdb holds only in-frame clones, not every one. The sample shows 100,000 to 150,000 clones, approximately 92% of them seen only once. The sequenced material came from PBMCs. All receptors come from a man of 80 years or more with head and neck cancer.

The V call is TRBV5-1, the J call TRBJ2-2; D is unclear. Germline CDR1 and CDR2: SGHRS and YFSETQ. The CDR3 sequence is 13 residues long. The V end was cut by 10 bases, the J end by 4 bases, with 14 bases between. The CDR3 sequence is CAVSSPGTGELFF. The DNA of the CDR3 is TGCGCCGTTTCCAGCCCAGGCACCGGGGAGCTGTTTTTT.

This chain uses TRBV10-2 with TRBJ2-7, with TRBD1 matching over 7 bases. Germline V gives CDR1 WSHSY, CDR2 SAAADI. The CDR3 contains 12 residues. The J segment lost 3 bases and the V segment lost 6 bases, leaving 2 bases of the junction unmatched. The CDR3 DNA reads TGCGCCAGCAGATCAGGGGGCTACGAGCAGTACTTC. Its protein product is CASRSGGYEQYF.

V gene TRBV10-3 combines with J gene TRBJ2-1; 13 positions match TRBD2. The CDR3 runs to 16 residues. In germline, CDR1 is ENHRY, CDR2 SYGVKD. With 4 bases clipped from V and 5 bases from J, the junction kept 5 bases outside the gene matches. The CDR3 here is CAISGTSGSVDNEQFF. The DNA for the CDR3 is TGTGCCATCAGTGGGACTAGCGGGAGTGTCGACAATGAGCAGTTCTTC.

In DNA, the CDR3 is TGTGCCACCAGTCAGGGGTCCAATGAGCAGTTCTTC. Encoded protein: CATSQGSNEQFF. The J gene is TRBJ2-1, the V gene TRBV24-1, with a possible D match to TRBD1 (6 bases). Trimming took off 6 bases at V and 6 bases at J, with 8 bases between the two ends. Germline CDR1 reads KGHDR; CDR2 reads SFDVKD. The CDR3 sequence is 12 residues long.

J is TRBJ2-5 and V is TRBV5-1; D gene uncertain. Germline V gene lookup returns CDR1 SGHRS and CDR2 YFSETQ. Trimming took off 5 bases at V and 2 bases at J, with 7 bases between the two ends. The CDR3 spans 12 residues. The CDR3 here is CASSLGQETQYF. The CDR3 nucleotides are TGCGCCAGCAGTTTAGGGCAAGAGACCCAGTACTTC.

In DNA form, the CDR3 reads TGTGCCAGCAGCCCATCCTTAAACCAAGAGACCCAGTACTTC. Protein product: CASSPSLNQETQYF. J is TRBJ2-5 and V is TRBV13, with no clear D. The CDR3 is 14 residues long. Germline V lookup: CDR1 PRHDT, CDR2 FYEKMQ (reference sequence). V lost 5 bases, J lost 0 bases, and 10 bases lay in between.

The chain combines TRBV6-5 with TRBJ2-1; 12 bases are shared with TRBD2. The CDR3 sequence is 15 residues long. With 7 bases clipped from V and 10 bases from J, the junction kept 11 bases outside the gene matches. Germline loops: CDR1 MNHEY, CDR2 SVGAGI. In nucleotides, the CDR3 is TGTGCCAGCACCCTCCGGACTAGCGGGGTTACGGAGCAGTTCTTC. Translation gives CASTLRTSGVTEQFF.

J is TRBJ2-5 and V is TRBV12-5, with a weak D call TRBD1 (5 bases). The CDR3 runs 15 residues. Trimming took 5 bases from V and 0 from J, leaving 13 bases between them. In germline, CDR1 is LGHNT, CDR2 FRNRAP. CDR3 coding DNA: TGTGCTAGTGGTCCCTCGGTAGGGGACCAAGAGACCCAGTACTTC. Translated, it gives CASGPSVGDQETQYF.

The V gene is TRBV5-6, the J gene TRBJ2-7; unclear D gene. Germline loops: CDR1 SGHDT, CDR2 YYEEEE. There are 12 residues in the CDR3. The ends were cut back, 3 bases at V and 2 bases at J, with 6 bases in the middle. The CDR3 spells CASSSYTYEQYF. The CDR3 DNA reads as TGTGCCAGCAGCTCATATACCTACGAGCAGTACTTC.

The J gene is TRBJ2-5, the V gene TRBV27; no definite D call. Germline values: CDR1 MNHEY, CDR2 SMNVEV (reference sequence). Trimming shortened V by 2 bases and J by 2 bases, and 24 bases separated the two germline ends. CDR3 size: 19 residues. The CDR3 bases are TGTGCCAGCAGTTTAAGTTTCTTGGGTCTCAGTCCCATACAAGAGACCCAGTACTTC. This encodes CASSLSFLGLSPIQETQYF.

This clone was found once. The rearrangement uses TRBV7-9 and TRBJ2-5; maybe TRBD2 (5 bases). The germline V gene encodes CDR1 SEHNR and CDR2 FQNEAQ (reference sequence). CDR3 length: 14 amino acids. Trimming left V 2 bases short and J 5 bases short, with 12 bases between. The CDR3: CASSLYGDLETQYF. The CDR3, as DNA: TGTGCCAGCAGCTTATACGGGGATTTGGAGACCCAGTACTTC.

V and J are TRBV19 and TRBJ1-1; no reliable D call. Germline CDR1 and CDR2: LNHDA and SQIVND (reference sequence). Trimming took off 3 bases at V and 3 bases at J, with 8 bases between the two ends. This CDR3 is built from 13 residues. In nucleotides, the CDR3 is TGTGCCAGTAGTATCTCTACTGACACTGAAGCTTTCTTT. Protein sequence: CASSISTDTEAFF.